A few counts support the clone carrying this T cell receptor (beta chain). The V gene lost 4 bases and the J gene lost 5 bases, with 10 bases spanning the gap. Germline V gene data show CDR1 as LNHDA and CDR2 as SQIVND (reference sequence). This CDR3 contains 13 residues. Grouping used clinical history reported by participants in a survey and questionnaire. The method was immunoSEQ multiplex PCR; TCRdb's version includes in-frame clones alone and lacks a portion of them. The data hold about 200,000 clones, with 65% to 85% observed a single time. This record belongs to a study of blood T cell repertoires in COVID-19. About the study: Whether acute or convalescent, the COVID-19 samples came from the United States, Italy and Spain.

The sequence was collected from a man aged 40-49 years who had recovered from COVID-19. V usage is TRBV19 and J usage is TRBJ2-3; D may be TRBD1 (6 bases). The sample consisted of PBMCs or T cells enriched from blood (not recorded which). CDR3 region: CASSSRGEDTQYF. As DNA, the CDR3 is TGTGCCAGTAGTAGCAGGGGAGAAGATACGCAGTATTTT.